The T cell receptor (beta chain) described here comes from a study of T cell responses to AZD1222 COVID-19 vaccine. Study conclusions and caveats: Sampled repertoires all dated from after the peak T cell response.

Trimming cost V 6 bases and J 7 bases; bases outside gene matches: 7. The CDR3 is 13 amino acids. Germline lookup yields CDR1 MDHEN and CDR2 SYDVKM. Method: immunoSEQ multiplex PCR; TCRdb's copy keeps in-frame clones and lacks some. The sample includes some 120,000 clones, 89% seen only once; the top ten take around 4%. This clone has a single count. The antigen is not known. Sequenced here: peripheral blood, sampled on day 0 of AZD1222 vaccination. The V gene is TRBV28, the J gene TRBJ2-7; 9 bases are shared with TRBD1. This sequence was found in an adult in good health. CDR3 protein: CASRGTGIVEQYF. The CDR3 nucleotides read TGTGCCAGCAGGGGGACAGGGATTGTGGAGCAGTACTTC. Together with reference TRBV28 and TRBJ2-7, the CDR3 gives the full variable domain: DVKVTQSSRYLVKRTGEKVFLECVQDMDHENMFWYRQDPGLGLRLIYFSYDVKMKEKGDIPEGYSVSREKKERFSLILESASTNQTSMYLCASRGTGIVEQYFGPGTRLTVT.